The clone carrying this T cell receptor beta chain was detected a few times. This entry comes from a study of blood T cell repertoires in COVID-19. On the study more broadly: COVID-19 samples, acute and convalescent, were from the United States, Italy and Spain. Sources were T cells, B-cell-depleted T cells, or PBMCs; the material itself was cDNA or gDNA.

This CDR3 has 14 residues. V lost 2 bases and J lost 3, with 14 bases in between. The germline V gene has CDR1 SQVTM and CDR2 ANQGSEA. Here immunoSEQ multiplex PCR was the method, and the copy in TCRdb shows in-frame clones only, minus some. The data show fewer than 120,000 clones, 85% to 90% seen once. This chain uses TRBV29-1 with TRBJ2-7; D possibly corresponds to TRBD1 (5 bases). The sequenced sample consisted of peripheral blood. This clonotype was sampled from a woman aged 45-59 years with acute or convalescent COVID-19. CDR3 residues: CSVEWSGKNYEQYF. CDR3 sequence (DNA): TGCAGCGTTGAATGGTCAGGGAAGAACTACGAGCAGTACTTC.